These 12 T cell receptor beta chains originate from one sample sequenced in a study of tumor and adjacent non-tumor tissue in lung cancer. No cell sorting was done before RNA was extracted from the tissue. This non-tumor lung sample came from over 3 cm beyond the tumor edge. A modified ARM-PCR protocol with three rounds of nested PCR amplified TCRbeta. TCRdb processed the multiplex PCR reads anew with MiXCR; each CDR3 protein has one entry. The sample contains tens of thousands of distinct CDR3 sequences, approximately 82% of which appear only once. The sample consisted of distant non-tumor lung tissue. The receptors stem from an older man with non-small cell lung cancer.

V gene TRBV12-3 or TRBV12-4 combines with J gene TRBJ1-5; TRBD1 matches 8 bases. Trimming removed 5 bases from V and 8 bases from J; junction bases left unmatched: 8. This CDR3 is 14 amino acids long. This chain's CDR3 is CASSPTGDSKPQHF. In DNA form, the CDR3 reads TGTGCCAGCAGTCCGACAGGGGACAGTAAGCCCCAGCATTTT.

A word on this clonotype: The junction differs from germline at one of its ends, possibly a read error. The rearrangement uses TRBV29-1 and TRBJ2-4; D possibly uses TRBD1 or TRBD2 (6 bases each). The CDR3 is 15 amino acids. Germline V gene data show CDR1 as SQVTM and CDR2 as ANQGSEA. The CDR3 protein is CSVENRGTMGYIRYF. The CDR3, as DNA: TGCAGCGTTGAAAATCGGGGGACAATGGGGTACATTCGGTACTTC.

As regards this clonotype: The conserved phenylalanine or tryptophan normally closing the CDR3 is absent here, so this likely arose from a read error. The chain recombines TRBV5-5 with TRBJ2-1, with a weak D call TRBD2 (6 bases). Germline V gene lookup returns CDR1 SGHKS and CDR2 YYEKEE (reference sequence). Trimming left V 0 bases short and J 2 bases short, with 18 bases between. This CDR3 comprises 18 residues. The CDR3 sequence is CASSLAGPTGDTYNEQFL. The CDR3 bases are TGTGCCAGCAGCTTGGCGGGACCAACGGGAGATACCTACAATGAGCAGTTCCTC.

A remark on this clonotype: Germline is not matched at one junction end, which may reflect a read error. The genes are TRBV29-1 and TRBJ1-2, with 9 bases matching TRBD1. The CDR3 totals 16 residues. Germline CDR1 is SQVTM and CDR2 is ANQGSEA. CDR3 nucleotides: TGCAGCGTCATCCCGGGACAGGGAACGAGAGTCTATGGCGACACCTTC. Translating it yields CSVIPGQGTRVYGDTF.

As to this clonotype: The conserved phenylalanine or tryptophan is not found at the CDR3 terminus, so this likely reflects a read error. The chain is built from TRBV12-3 or TRBV12-4 and TRBJ1-5; 12 nucleotides align to TRBD1. V was pared by 6 bases and J by 10 bases, with 7 bases of the junction left unmatched. CDR3 length: 14 amino acids. CDR3: CASSPGTGGHPQHS. CDR3 nucleotides: TGTGCCAGCAGCCCCGGGACAGGGGGCCATCCCCAGCATTCT.

For this clonotype: The CDR3 ends on some other residue instead of the conserved phenylalanine or tryptophan, so this is likely a read error. The genes are TRBV12-3 or TRBV12-4 and TRBJ2-7; D remains unclear. V lost 4 bases and J 4 bases, leaving 17 bases between the germline ends. The length of the CDR3 is 15 residues. The CDR3 is CASSSWFFHGYEQYL. In DNA form, the CDR3 reads TGTGCCAGCAGTTCCTGGTTCTTCCATGGATACGAGCAGTACCTC.

The chain uses TRBV28 and TRBJ1-2; 9 bases are a match to TRBD1. CDR3 length: 17 amino acids. CDR1 is MDHEN and CDR2 is SYDVKM in the germline V gene. This CDR3 is CTNSLLSGTGGTRGYTF. CDR3 sequence (DNA): TGTACCAACAGTTTATTATCGGGCACAGGGGGCACTCGTGGCTACACCTTC.

A remark on this clonotype: At one of its ends the junction is not consistent with the germline gene, which may arise from a read error. The gene calls are TRBV10-2 and TRBJ1-1, with D possibly TRBD1 on 6 matching bases. Germline V gene sequence: CDR1 WSHSY, CDR2 SAAADI. The CDR3 has 13 amino acids. The CDR3 region is CACTITGDTGALF. The CDR3 nucleotides read TGCGCCTGCACGATTACGGGGGACACTGGAGCTCTCTTT.

In this sample, this clonotype turned up a few times. Being one base from a much bigger clone, this may be a read error. V usage is TRBV6-5 and J usage is TRBJ2-3; no definite D call. The CDR3 totals 16 residues. V was pared by 0 bases and J by 1 base, with 11 bases between. Germline assignment: CDR1 MNHEY and CDR2 SVGAGI. CDR3 coding DNA: TGTGCCAGCAGTTACTCGGGCAGCTTCCGCACAGATACGCAGTATTTT. This translates into CASSYSGSFRTDTQYF.

This clonotype was counted ten times or more. A junction boundary mismatches the germline segment, possibly from a read error. The chain uses TRBV6-5 and TRBJ2-6, with 12 bases fitting TRBD1. This CDR3 has 17 residues. CDR1 is MNHEY and CDR2 is SVGAGI in the germline V gene. The CDR3 DNA sequence: TGTGACAGCAGTTCCGGGACAGGGGGCTCTGGGGCAAAAGTACTGACTTTC. Its protein is CDSSSGTGGSGAKVLTF.

A word on this clonotype: One junction end does not reproduce the germline sequence, and a read error may be involved. J is TRBJ1-2 and V is TRBV6-6; the D gene is possibly TRBD1 (6 bases). The germline V gene encodes CDR1 MNHNY and CDR2 SVGAGI (reference sequence). This CDR3 has 14 residues. The chain's CDR3 is CASTPRQVSRRYTF. CDR3 nucleotide sequence: TGTGCTAGCACCCCTAGACAGGTCTCAAGGCGCTACACCTTC.

The chain uses TRBV11-2 and TRBJ2-7; maybe TRBD2 (7 bases). The CDR3 sequence is 15 residues long. CDR1 is SGHAT and CDR2 is FQNNGV in the germline V gene. The V gene lost 0 bases and the J gene lost 2 bases, with 11 bases spanning the gap. The DNA of the CDR3 is TGTGCCAGCAGCTTAGATCGCGGGGGCCCCTACGAGCAGTACTTC. Amino acids: CASSLDRGGPYEQYF.